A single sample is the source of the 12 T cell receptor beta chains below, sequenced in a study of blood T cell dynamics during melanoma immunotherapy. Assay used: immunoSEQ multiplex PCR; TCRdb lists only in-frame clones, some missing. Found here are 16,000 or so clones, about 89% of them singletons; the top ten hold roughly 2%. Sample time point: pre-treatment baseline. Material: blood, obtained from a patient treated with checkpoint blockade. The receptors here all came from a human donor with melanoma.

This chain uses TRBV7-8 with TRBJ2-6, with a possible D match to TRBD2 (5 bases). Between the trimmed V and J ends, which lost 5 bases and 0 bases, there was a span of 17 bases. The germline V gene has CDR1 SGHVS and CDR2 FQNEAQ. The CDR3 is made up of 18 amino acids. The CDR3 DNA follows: TGTGCCAGCAGCCACGTCGCCCAGGAGGCCTCTGGGGCCAACGTCCTGACTTTC. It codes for CASSHVAQEASGANVLTF.

This CDR3 is CASSSGSSYNEQFF. DNA of the CDR3: TGTGCCAGCAGCTCAGGGAGCTCCTACAATGAGCAGTTCTTC. The J gene is TRBJ2-1, the V gene TRBV7-8; D tentatively reads TRBD1 or TRBD2 (5 bases each). Trimming pared 4 bases from V and 0 bases from J, leaving 7 bases between. Germline CDR1 is SGHVS and CDR2 is FQNEAQ. The CDR3 has 14 amino acids.

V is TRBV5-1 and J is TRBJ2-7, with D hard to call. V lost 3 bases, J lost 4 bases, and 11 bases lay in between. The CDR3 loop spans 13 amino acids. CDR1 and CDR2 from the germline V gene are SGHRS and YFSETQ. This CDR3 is CASSSGWGYEQYF. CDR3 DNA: TGCGCCAGCAGCTCCGGTTGGGGTTACGAGCAGTACTTC. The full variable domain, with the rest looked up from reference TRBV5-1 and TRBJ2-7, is KAGVTQTPRYLIKTRGQQVTLSCSPISGHRSVSWYQQTPGQGLQFLFEYFSETQRNKGNFPGRFSGRQFSNSRSEMNVSTLELGDSALYLCASSSGWGYEQYFGPGTRLTVT.

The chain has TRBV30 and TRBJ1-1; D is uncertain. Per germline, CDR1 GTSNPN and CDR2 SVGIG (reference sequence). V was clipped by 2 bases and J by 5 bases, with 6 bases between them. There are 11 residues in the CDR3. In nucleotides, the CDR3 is TGTGCCTGGAGTTGGGAGACTGAAGCTTTCTTT. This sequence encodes CAWSWETEAFF.

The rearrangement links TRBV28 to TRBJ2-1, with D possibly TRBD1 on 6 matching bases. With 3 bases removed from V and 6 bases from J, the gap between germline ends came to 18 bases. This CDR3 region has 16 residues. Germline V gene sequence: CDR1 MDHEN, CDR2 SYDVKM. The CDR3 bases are TGTGCCAGCAGTTTCACAGGGTTGGGGAGTCGCAATGAGCAGTTCTTC. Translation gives CASSFTGLGSRNEQFF. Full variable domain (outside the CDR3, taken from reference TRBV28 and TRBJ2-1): DVKVTQSSRYLVKRTGEKVFLECVQDMDHENMFWYRQDPGLGLRLIYFSYDVKMKEKGDIPEGYSVSREKKERFSLILESASTNQTSMYLCASSFTGLGSRNEQFFGPGTRLTVL.

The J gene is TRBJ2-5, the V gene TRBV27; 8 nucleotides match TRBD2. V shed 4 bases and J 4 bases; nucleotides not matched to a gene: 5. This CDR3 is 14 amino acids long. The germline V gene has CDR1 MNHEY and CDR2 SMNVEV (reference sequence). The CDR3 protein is CASSYRGGSETQYF. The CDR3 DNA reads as TGTGCCAGCAGTTACCGGGGGGGGTCAGAGACCCAGTACTTC.

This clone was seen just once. This CDR3 reads CASSLDPNYEQYF. As DNA, the CDR3 is TGTGCCAGCAGCTTAGACCCCAACTACGAGCAGTACTTC. The V gene is TRBV11-3, the J gene TRBJ2-7, with D unresolved. This CDR3 region has 13 residues. The V gene's germline CDR1 is SGHNT and CDR2 YENEEA. V shed 0 bases and J shed 3 bases, with 6 bases lying between them.

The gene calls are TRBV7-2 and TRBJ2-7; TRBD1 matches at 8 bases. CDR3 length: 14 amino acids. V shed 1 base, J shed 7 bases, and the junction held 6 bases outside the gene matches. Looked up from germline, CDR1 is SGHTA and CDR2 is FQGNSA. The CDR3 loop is CASSLGVRGREQYF. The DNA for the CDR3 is TGTGCCAGCAGCTTAGGTGTCAGGGGGCGAGAGCAGTACTTC.

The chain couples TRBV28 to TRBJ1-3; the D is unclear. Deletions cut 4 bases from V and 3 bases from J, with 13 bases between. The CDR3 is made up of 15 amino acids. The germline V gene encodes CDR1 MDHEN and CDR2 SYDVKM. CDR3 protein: CASSSRAGLGNTIYF. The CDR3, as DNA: TGTGCCAGCAGTTCACGGGCCGGGCTTGGAAACACCATATATTTT.

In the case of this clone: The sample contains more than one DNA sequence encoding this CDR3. The CDR3 region is CAISEGATYSNQPQHF. CDR3 DNA: TGTGCCATCAGTGAAGGGGCCACCTATAGCAATCAGCCCCAGCATTTT. V is TRBV10-3 and J is TRBJ1-5; D is possibly TRBD1 (5 bases). The CDR3 loop spans 16 amino acids. V lost 3 bases, J lost 0 bases, and 12 bases lay in between. Germline V lookup: CDR1 ENHRY, CDR2 SYGVKD.

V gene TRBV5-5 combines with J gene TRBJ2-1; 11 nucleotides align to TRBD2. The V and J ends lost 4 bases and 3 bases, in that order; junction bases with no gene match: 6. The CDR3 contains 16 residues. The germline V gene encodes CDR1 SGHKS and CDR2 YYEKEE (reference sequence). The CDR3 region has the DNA TGTGCCAGCAGCAGACCCGGGACTAGCGGCTACAATGAGCAGTTCTTC. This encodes CASSRPGTSGYNEQFF.

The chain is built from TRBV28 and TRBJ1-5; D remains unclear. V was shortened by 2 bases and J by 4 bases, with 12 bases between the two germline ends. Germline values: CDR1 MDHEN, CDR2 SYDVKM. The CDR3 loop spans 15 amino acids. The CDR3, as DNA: TGTGCCAGCAGTTTAGGGGAGGGCTGGAATCAGCCCCAGCATTTT. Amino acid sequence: CASSLGEGWNQPQHF.